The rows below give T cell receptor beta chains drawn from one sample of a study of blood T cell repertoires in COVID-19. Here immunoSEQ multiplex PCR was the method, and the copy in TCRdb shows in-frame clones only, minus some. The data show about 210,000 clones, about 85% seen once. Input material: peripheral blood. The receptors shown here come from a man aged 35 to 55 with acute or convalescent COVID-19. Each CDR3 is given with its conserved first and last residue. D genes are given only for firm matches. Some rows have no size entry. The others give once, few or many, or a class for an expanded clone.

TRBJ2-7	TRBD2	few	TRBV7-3	CASSYLGLAGREQYF	TGTGCCAGCAGCTACCTGGGACTAGCGGGACGTGAGCAGTACTTC
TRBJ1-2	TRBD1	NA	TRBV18	CASSPDTGTGRGYTF	TGTGCCAGCTCACCTGACACCGGGACAGGGAGGGGCTACACCTTC
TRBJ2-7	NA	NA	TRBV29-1	CSVREGTGSGEQYF	TGCAGCGTACGGGAGGGGACAGGGAGCGGTGAGCAGTACTTC
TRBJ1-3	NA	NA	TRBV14	CASSQTGPGNTIYF	TGTGCCAGCAGTCAAACAGGGCCTGGAAACACCATATATTTT
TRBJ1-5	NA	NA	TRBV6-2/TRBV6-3	CASSYTQGPYSNQPQHF	TGTGCCAGCAGTTACACGCAGGGCCCATATAGCAATCAGCCCCAGCATTTT
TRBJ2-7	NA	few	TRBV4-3	CASSQALDIFTYEQYF	TGCGCCAGCAGCCAAGCCTTGGACATTTTTACCTACGAGCAGTACTTC
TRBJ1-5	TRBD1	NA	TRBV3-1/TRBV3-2	CASSHSTGGIGQPQHF	TGTGCCAGCAGCCACTCGACAGGGGGCATCGGGCAGCCCCAGCATTTT
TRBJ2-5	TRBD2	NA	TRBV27	CASSYVAGVRETQYF	TGTGCCAGCAGCTATGTAGCGGGAGTGAGAGAGACCCAGTACTTC
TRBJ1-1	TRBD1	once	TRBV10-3	CAISDSRTGARRGNTEAFF	TGTGCCATCAGTGATTCCCGGACAGGGGCAAGACGAGGGAACACTGAAGCTTTCTTT
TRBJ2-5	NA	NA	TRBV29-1	CSWGGHETQYF	TGCAGCTGGGGGGGGCACGAGACCCAGTACTTC
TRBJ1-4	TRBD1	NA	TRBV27	CASRYQGVNEKLFF	TGTGCCAGCAGGTATCAGGGGGTTAATGAAAAACTGTTTTTT
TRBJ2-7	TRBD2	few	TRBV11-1	CASSPRTSGGGEQYF	TGTGCCAGCAGCCCCCGGACTAGCGGGGGTGGTGAGCAGTACTTC
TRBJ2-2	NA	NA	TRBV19	CASSIPVYTGELFF	TGTGCCAGTAGTATCCCAGTATACACCGGGGAGCTGTTTTTT
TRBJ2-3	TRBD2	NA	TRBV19	CASTPTSGVLNTQYF	TGTGCCAGTACCCCCACGAGCGGGGTTCTGAATACGCAGTATTTT
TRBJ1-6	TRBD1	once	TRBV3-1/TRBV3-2	CASSQDGQGYSPLHF	TGTGCCAGCAGCCAAGATGGACAGGGGTACTCACCCCTCCACTTT
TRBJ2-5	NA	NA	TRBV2	CASLEGGPGETQYF	TGTGCCAGCCTAGAGGGGGGGCCGGGGGAGACCCAGTACTTC
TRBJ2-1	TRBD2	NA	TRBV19	CASSKRGLAGSGEQFF	TGTGCCAGTAGTAAAAGGGGGCTAGCGGGGTCGGGTGAGCAGTTCTTC
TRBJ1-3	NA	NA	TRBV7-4	CASSPTRLSGNTIYF	TGTGCCAGCAGCCCTACCAGACTCTCTGGAAACACCATATATTTT
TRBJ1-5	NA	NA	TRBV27	CASSGQGNQPQHF	TGTGCCAGCAGCGGCCAGGGCAATCAGCCCCAGCATTTT
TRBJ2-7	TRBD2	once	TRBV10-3	CAIGGELRPYEQYF	TGTGCCATCGGGGGGGAGTTGCGCCCCTACGAGCAGTACTTC
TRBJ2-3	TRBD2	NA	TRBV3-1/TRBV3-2	CASSPRSGRGTDTQYF	TGTGCCAGCAGCCCCCGCAGCGGGAGAGGCACAGATACGCAGTATTTT
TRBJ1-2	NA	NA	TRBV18	CASSPGSNYGYTF	TGTGCCAGCTCACCGGGGAGCAACTATGGCTACACCTTC
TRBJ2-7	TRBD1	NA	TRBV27	CASNFRQGSPYEQYF	TGTGCCAGCAATTTTAGACAGGGGTCCCCCTACGAGCAGTACTTC
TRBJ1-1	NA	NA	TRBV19	CASSIQGRNTEAFF	TGTGCCAGTAGTATCCAGGGGCGGAACACTGAAGCTTTCTTT
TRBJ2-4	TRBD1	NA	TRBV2	CASTGQGAENIQYF	TGTGCCAGCACCGGACAGGGGGCCGAAAACATTCAGTACTTC
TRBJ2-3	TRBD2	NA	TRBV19	CASTPAGLAGAAQYF	TGTGCCAGTACGCCTGCAGGACTAGCGGGAGCGGCGCAGTATTTT
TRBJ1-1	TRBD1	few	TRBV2	CAMLGQAESTEAFF	TGTGCCATGTTAGGACAGGCGGAAAGCACTGAAGCTTTCTTT
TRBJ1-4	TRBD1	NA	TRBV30	CAWRDRGRGEKLFF	TGTGCCTGGAGAGACAGGGGGCGGGGTGAAAAACTGTTTTTT
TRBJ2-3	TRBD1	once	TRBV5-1	CASSTGQGRDTQYF	TGCGCCAGCAGCACAGGACAGGGCCGCGATACGCAGTATTTT
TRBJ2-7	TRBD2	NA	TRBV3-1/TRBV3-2	CASSQVSVPTSGQSYEQYF	TGTGCCAGCAGCCAAGTTAGTGTCCCAACTAGCGGGCAATCCTACGAGCAGTACTTC
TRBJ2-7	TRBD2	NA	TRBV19	CATLGGEAGSYEQYF	TGTGCCACCCTTGGGGGGGAGGCGGGTTCCTACGAGCAGTACTTC
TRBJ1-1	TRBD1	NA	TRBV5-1	CASSLQGMHTEAFF	TGCGCCAGCAGCTTACAGGGGATGCACACTGAAGCTTTCTTT
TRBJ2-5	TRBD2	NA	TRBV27	CASSLVTSGGQETQYF	TGTGCCAGCAGTTTAGTGACTAGCGGGGGCCAAGAGACCCAGTACTTC